Detailed here is one T cell receptor beta chain. It lacks a known antigen. The sample holds no much larger clone one base away, and base qualities are not on file. The cohort comprised 710 or so healthy bone marrow donors. Cohort members were all nominally healthy when sampled, although unrecorded immune exposures were likely present. The donor was CMV seropositive and belonged to the group of 250 to 300 seropositive cohort members. Each donor provided a peripheral blood sample, and peripheral blood mononuclear cells were used for TCR beta sequencing. The Qiagen DNeasy Blood Extraction Kit was used to extract genomic DNA from the blood cell samples. Receptors were amplified or captured by the immunoSEQ multiplex PCR assay. For the multiplex PCR, a mixture combining 60 forward primers for TCR Vbeta segments and 13 reverse primers for TCR Jbeta segments was used. A multiplex PCR assay on genomic DNA amplified the CDR3 region of rearranged TCR beta genes. The amplified TCR beta libraries were sequenced on the Illumina HiSeq System as 87-base-pair reads. Processing in the source paper ran as follows. In a later analysis, around 80 million unique TCR beta chains were counted across the 650 to 750 repertoires, and roughly 11 million of these chains were shared by at least two donors. Raw reads were error-corrected and collapsed into unique sequences by a nearest-neighbor algorithm in which closely related sequences were merged to remove PCR and sequencing errors. Alignment of CDR3 sequences to IMGT reference sequences was used to assign V, D and J gene segments. For a sequence to be retained, a match of at least six nucleotides to both a V gene segment and a J gene segment was required. Rearrangements were called productive when the CDR3 lacked stop codons and stayed in frame with V and J; all others were non-productive. Following IMGT convention, CDR3 was defined as the stretch from the second conserved V-encoded cysteine up to the conserved J-encoded phenylalanine. The earlier analysis of about 610 of the donors excluded sequences that lacked an unambiguous match to a single V gene segment. In an earlier analysis of several hundred of the donors, V segments were called functional above 56.7% productive rearrangements and were called segregating when the between-donor standard deviation exceeded 5%. A statistical classification framework was built to diagnose cytomegalovirus status from the catalog of TCR beta chain sequences. V and J gene assignment, in a later analysis, came from comparing TCR nucleotide sequences with IMGT/GENE-DB human TR gene sequences. Using the TCRdist pipeline, a later analysis assigned CDR3 sequences along with most-parsimonious VDJ recombination scenarios. In a later analysis, each TCR beta chain was defined by its CDR3 amino acid sequence together with its V-gene family, and reads lacking a unique V-gene family were excluded. To address suspected cross-contamination and a sequencing artifact, a later analysis removed 450 to 700 highly shared, low-generation-probability nucleotide sequences. In a later analysis, a clonal expansion index for each public chain was calculated from normalized within-repertoire ranks of inferred template counts. In a later analysis, generation probabilities were computed using a VDJ recombination model fitted to out-of-frame rearrangements, and the results were checked against IGoR. Hypergeometric tests were used in a later analysis to score TCR-TCR, TCR-HLA and TCR-CMV co-occurrence, with a repertoire-size bias correction applied to the TCR pairs. To estimate false discovery rates, a later analysis permuted the HLA or CMV assignments 20 times. In a later analysis, co-occurring TCRs were grouped using DBSCAN, and TCRdist sequence similarity was added for clustering within HLA-allele-positive subsets. Repertoires with fewer than 30,000 or more than 120,000 public chains, plus five repertoires with anomalous nucleotide sharing, were excluded from co-occurrence clustering. TCRdb obtained this table from immuneACCESS and retained in-frame rearrangements with V and J assigned. These tables miss some clones; where compared with another copy, unresolved V genes account for less than half of the shortfall, and the remainder is unexplained. V, J and clone size derive from that table, while D and trimming were established from the DNA sequence. Present in this sample are roughly 100,000 clones, roughly 80% of which were seen just once. In total, the top ten clones hold 6% to 8% of the sample.

From the germline V gene, CDR1 is MDHEN and CDR2 is SYDVKM. Its CDR3 holds 11 amino acids, cysteine through phenylalanine. Solely the CDR3 DNA is kept, with 33 bases framed from the first base. Cut back by 10 bases and 8 bases, the V and J ends lie 14 bases apart. This sample stems from a study of cytomegalovirus exposure and HLA in healthy donors listed by TCRdb under 2017. Notes on the research overall: According to an earlier analysis of several hundred of the donors, 150 million to 200 million T cells yielded 100 million or so unique TCR beta sequences and approximately 280 Gb of sequence data. About 300 gigabases of sequencing data and approximately 84 million unique TCR sequences were included in an early release covering roughly 600 HLA-typed donors. Among the roughly 380 genotyped donors, around 79% belonged to the genetic ancestry cluster associated with self-reported Caucasian donors. The study aimed to test whether signatures of past pathogen exposure could be identified by cataloging public T cell receptors. The study profiled the T cell repertoires of approximately 700 subjects by immunosequencing and related them to cytomegalovirus serostatus. Besides the first cohort of hundreds of subjects, a separate validation cohort made up of 120 different subjects was used. To predict cytomegalovirus infection status, the study brought together high-throughput TCR immunosequencing, statistical association of individual TCRs with disease status, and machine learning. A later analysis re-analyzed previously published TCR beta repertoires from 600 to 850 donors and added high-resolution HLA genotyping to study TCR occurrence patterns. In the later analysis, no new phenotypic data were used to find candidate immune exposures; instead, reliance was placed on TCR beta sequences and their occurrence across donors. An earlier analysis of a few hundred of the donors applied high-throughput TCR beta sequencing to assess whether each TCR beta V gene segment acted as functional or pseudogenic. Donor age, sex, ethnicity and CMV serostatus were collected together with the repertoire data. In a later genetic analysis, genome-wide SNP genotypes for about three fifths of the 666 donors were used, and that subset was treated as a discovery cohort. All discovery cohort repertoires had been generated on a single sequencing platform. HLA typing included class I and class II loci at four-digit resolution. The number of donors typed differed by locus, with roughly 629-640 for A, B, C, DRB1 and DQB1, 522 for DQA1, 600 to 610 for DPA1, and some 470 for DPB1. Because of strong linkage in the cohort, roughly five DR-DQ haplotypes were treated as single units for association and clustering. Across approximately 400 genotyped donors of the cohort, an average of about 240,000 unique TCR beta nucleotide sequences per donor were sequenced, and roughly a sixth of those sequences were non-productive. The investigation overall reported the following: Because HLA typing was missing for some donors at each locus, association tests included only the typed subset. Sequencing depth was assumed to be roughly uniform across donors in the presence/absence analyses, though that assumption may not hold. According to a later genetic analysis, donors in an Asian-associated ancestry cluster had fewer N-insertions in productive TCRs than the roughly 700-donor mean. In a later analysis, TCR association rates were found to vary across HLA loci, with the most associated TCRs seen for DRB1 alleles and the fewest for HLA-C alleles. The classifier was reported to diagnose cytomegalovirus status with high specificity and sensitivity in both the original cohort and the validation cohort. The authors suggested that the approach could potentially be extended to other disease states and immunological phenotypes. Approximately 18 rarely observed V segments, including chromosome 9 orphons, were excluded from the earlier analysis of several hundred of the donors because counts were too low. In a later analysis, 16,951 TCR beta sequences were associated with specific HLA alleles at a false discovery rate of 0.05. A total of 164 TCR beta chains were listed by the study as associated with cytomegalovirus. The 87-base-pair reads could not distinguish some IMGT-functional V segments, including TRBV6-2 and TRBV6-3, so those segments were excluded. An earlier analysis of around 600 of the donors showed that most TCR beta V segments appeared in productive rearrangements either about 87% or about 30% of the time, which broadly matched IMGT annotations. In vitro tests confirmed that a few of the cytomegalovirus-associated TCR beta chains recognize cytomegalovirus antigens. This cohort had only TCR beta chains sequenced, and the lack of alpha or paired-chain data limited which features could be detected. Correlated functional status among segregating V segments might be attributable to linkage disequilibrium, but an unknown experimental factor could not be ruled out. In a later genetic analysis, a missense DCLRE1C variant was associated with V-gene and J-gene trimming of TCR beta chains, and the association was replicated in an independent cohort. Compared with equally common non-associated chains, HLA-associated TCR beta chains in a later analysis were more clonally expanded and had lower generation probabilities. While some public TCRs were present in many individuals, most TCR sequences turned up only very rarely across donors. A further reported finding was that TCR beta sequences accurately predicted the HLA-A and HLA-B alleles for most subjects in the first cohort. When HLA alleles, especially DR and DQ, strongly co-occurred, attributing TCR associations to individual alleles was difficult. Immune exposure information for the cohort was limited to CMV serostatus. The sequencing pipeline was judged likely to have produced a cluster of highly shared sequence variants as a technical artifact. A later analysis found that most CMV-associated TCR beta chains appeared HLA-restricted, with HLA associations seemingly driven largely by CMV exposure. A later analysis reported that several top co-occurrence clusters appeared linked to parvovirus B19, influenza, CMV and Epstein-Barr virus.

This clonotype was obtained from a man between 25 and 39 years old in good health and CMV-seropositive. The sample taken for sequencing was PBMCs. The chain is made from TRBV28 and TRBJ1-2; the D gene is unclear. CDR3 region: CATDTTSGYTF. The DNA is as follows: TGTGCCACCGACACCACCTCGGGCTACACCTTC.